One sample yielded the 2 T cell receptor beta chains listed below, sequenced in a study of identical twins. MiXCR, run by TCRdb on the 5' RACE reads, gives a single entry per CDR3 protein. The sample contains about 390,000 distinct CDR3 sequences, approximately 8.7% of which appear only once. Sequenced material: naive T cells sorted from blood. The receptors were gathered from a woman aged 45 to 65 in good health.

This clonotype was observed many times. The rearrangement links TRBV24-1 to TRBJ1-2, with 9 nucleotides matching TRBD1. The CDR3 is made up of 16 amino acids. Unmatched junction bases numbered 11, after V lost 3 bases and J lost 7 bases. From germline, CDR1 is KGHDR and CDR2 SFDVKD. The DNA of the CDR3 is TGTGCCACCAGTGATCCCACCGGGACAGGGACATCTGGCTACACCTTC. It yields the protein CATSDPTGTGTSGYTF.

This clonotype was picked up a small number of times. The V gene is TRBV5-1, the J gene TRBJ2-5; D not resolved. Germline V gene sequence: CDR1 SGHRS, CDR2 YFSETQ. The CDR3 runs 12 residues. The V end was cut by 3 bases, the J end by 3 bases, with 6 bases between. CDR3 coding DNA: TGCGCCAGCAGCTGGAACAAAGAGACCCAGTACTTC. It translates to CASSWNKETQYF.